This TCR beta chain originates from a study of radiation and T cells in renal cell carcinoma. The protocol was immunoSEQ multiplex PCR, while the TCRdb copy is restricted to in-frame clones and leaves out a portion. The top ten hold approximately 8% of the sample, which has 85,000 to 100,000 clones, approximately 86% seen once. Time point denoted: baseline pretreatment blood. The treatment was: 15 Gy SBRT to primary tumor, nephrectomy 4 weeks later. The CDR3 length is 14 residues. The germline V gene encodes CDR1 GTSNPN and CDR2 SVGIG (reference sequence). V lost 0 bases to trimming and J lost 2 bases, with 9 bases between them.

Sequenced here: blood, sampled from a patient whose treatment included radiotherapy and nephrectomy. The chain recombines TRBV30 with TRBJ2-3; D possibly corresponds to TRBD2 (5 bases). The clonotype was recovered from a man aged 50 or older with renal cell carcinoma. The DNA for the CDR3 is TGTGCCTGGAGTGTACTGGGAGTCACAGATACGCAGTATTTT. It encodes CAWSVLGVTDTQYF.